Shown below are 23 T cell receptor beta chains from a single sample sequenced in a study of OX40 agonist ivuxolimab in advanced cancers. The library came from the immunoSEQ multiplex PCR assay. As stored in TCRdb, this immuneACCESS dataset retains in-frame rearrangements with V and J assigned. A fraction of the clones does not appear; measured against another copy, unresolved V genes explain less than half of the discrepancy, and the remainder lacks a known reason. The sample table lists 100,000 to 120,000 clones, less than 95% of them with a count of one. The biggest ten clones account for roughly 0.66% of the sample. The source was CD4+ or CD8+ T cells sorted from blood, collected in a trial of the OX40 agonist ivuxolimab. The origin of the receptors is an adult with an advanced solid tumor such as melanoma, head and neck, liver or kidney cancer.

The rearrangement links TRBV5-1 to TRBJ2-6; D unresolved. Trimming took off 3 bases at V and 4 bases at J, with 8 bases between the two ends. The CDR3 consists of 14 residues. Germline values: CDR1 SGHRS, CDR2 YFSETQ. The CDR3 DNA reads TGCGCCAGCAGCTCAACATCAGGGGCCAACGTCCTGACTTTC. This translates into CASSSTSGANVLTF.

The J gene is TRBJ1-1, the V gene TRBV30, with D unresolved. This CDR3 spans 13 amino acids. The V gene's germline CDR1 is GTSNPN and CDR2 SVGIG (reference sequence). V shed 4 bases and J shed 1 base, with 10 bases lying between them. The CDR3 bases are TGTGCCTGGATTACCCAGGCGAACACTGAAGCTTTCTTT. Protein sequence: CAWITQANTEAFF. Full variable domain (remainder filled in from reference TRBV30 and TRBJ1-1): SQTIHQWPATLVQPVGSPLSLECTVEGTSNPNLYWYRQAAGRGLQLLFYSVGIGQISSEVPQNLSASRPQDRQFILSSKKLLLSDSGFYLCAWITQANTEAFFGQGTRLTVV.

V usage is TRBV4-1 and J usage is TRBJ1-2; D is undetermined. Trimming removed 0 bases at V and 0 bases at J, with 8 bases between. The CDR3 is made up of 15 amino acids. Germline V gene data show CDR1 as MGHRA and CDR2 as YSYEKL. In nucleotides, the CDR3 is TGCGCCAGCAGCCAAGAAAGGACCTCTAACTATGGCTACACCTTC. This sequence encodes CASSQERTSNYGYTF.

The chain recombines TRBV18 with TRBJ1-2; no firm D call. V gave up 0 bases and J gave up 3 bases, with 8 bases separating them. The germline gives CDR1 KGHSH, CDR2 LQKENI. The CDR3 contains 14 residues. The chain's CDR3 is CASSPPLHYYGYTF. The CDR3, as DNA: TGTGCCAGCTCACCACCGCTACACTACTATGGCTACACCTTC.

V gene TRBV25-1 combines with J gene TRBJ1-2; TRBD1 matches 8 bases. Germline trimming cut 2 bases from V and 9 bases from J; bases unmatched to any gene: 5. Per germline, CDR1 MGHDK and CDR2 SYGVNS. The CDR3 is 13 amino acids. The CDR3 DNA follows: TGTGCCAGCAGTGAACCAGACAGGGGAAGCTACACCTTC. This translates into CASSEPDRGSYTF.

This clone was counted a single time. V is TRBV27 and J is TRBJ2-3; TRBD2 matches 11 bases. V shed 1 base, J shed 2 bases, and the junction held 5 bases outside the gene matches. CDR3 length: 17 amino acids. Germline values: CDR1 MNHEY, CDR2 SMNVEV (reference sequence). CDR3 region: CASSLWGLADTTDTQYF. In DNA, the CDR3 is TGTGCCAGCAGTTTATGGGGACTAGCGGATACCACAGATACGCAGTATTTT.

This sequence joins TRBV6-1 and TRBJ2-1, with unresolved D. The germline V and J ends were trimmed by 8 bases and 7 bases, with 21 bases remaining between them. CDR1 is MNHNS and CDR2 is SASEGT in the germline V gene. The CDR3 runs to 15 residues. The CDR3 DNA reads as TGTGCCAGCTATTCAGGAGCAGACGGTGAGAATGAGCAGTTCTTC. Protein: CASYSGADGENEQFF.

V is TRBV6-5 and J is TRBJ2-5; a possible D gene is TRBD1 (6 bases). V was shortened by 6 bases and J by 1 base, with 9 bases between the two germline ends. Germline CDR1 is MNHEY and CDR2 is SVGAGI. The CDR3 totals 13 residues. DNA for the CDR3: TGTGCCAGCAGCCCCAGGGGCCAAGAGACCCAGTACTTC. The encoded protein is CASSPRGQETQYF.

CDR3 nucleotide sequence: TGTGCCATCAGAGAGACAGTTGTGGCTGAAGCTTTCTTT. Its protein product is CAIRETVVAEAFF. V usage is TRBV10-3 and J usage is TRBJ1-1; perhaps TRBD1 as D (5 bases). Trimming took off 6 bases at V and 6 bases at J, with 14 bases between the two ends. There are 13 residues in the CDR3. Germline V lookup: CDR1 ENHRY, CDR2 SYGVKD.

The chain has TRBV7-6 and TRBJ2-5; the D is unclear. Germline V gives CDR1 SGHVS, CDR2 FNYEAQ. The CDR3 consists of 16 residues. The V gene lost 1 base and the J gene lost 2 bases, with 14 bases spanning the gap. In DNA form, the CDR3 reads TGTGCCAGCAGCTTAGGAGGCGGACCAGTACAAGAGACCCAGTACTTC. This codes for CASSLGGGPVQETQYF.

The chain carries TRBV9 and TRBJ2-2; the D gene is possibly TRBD2 (6 bases). Looked up from germline, CDR1 is SGDLS and CDR2 is YYNGEE. The CDR3 runs 17 residues. The V gene lost 6 bases and the J gene lost 3 bases, with 21 bases spanning the gap. CDR3 loop: CASNLGAAGGDTGELFF. Here the CDR3 DNA reads TGTGCCAGCAACCTAGGGGCTGCAGGAGGGGACACCGGGGAGCTGTTTTTT.

This clone was seen once. The V call is TRBV13, the J call TRBJ1-2, with 8 bases matching TRBD1. CDR1 is PRHDT and CDR2 is FYEKMQ in the germline V gene (reference sequence). This CDR3 has 15 amino acids. Losses at the gene ends were 2 bases for V and 2 bases for J; bases not matched to a gene: 4. The DNA of the CDR3 is TGTGCCAGCAGCTTATCCAGACAGGGGAACTATGGCTACACCTTC. Amino acid sequence: CASSLSRQGNYGYTF.

This clone was counted once. J is TRBJ1-3 and V is TRBV11-3; D perhaps matches TRBD1 (6 bases). Looked up from germline, CDR1 is SGHNT and CDR2 is YENEEA. V dropped 1 base and J dropped 2 bases, with 9 bases sitting between them. The CDR3 spans 15 residues. The CDR3 reads CASSLVGGAGNTIYF. As DNA, the CDR3 is TGTGCCAGCAGCTTAGTTGGGGGCGCTGGAAACACCATATATTTT. The complete variable domain, with remaining parts taken from reference TRBV11-3 and TRBJ1-3, reads EAGVVQSPRYKIIEKKQPVAFWCNPISGHNTLYWYLQNLGQGPELLIRYENEEAVDDSQLPKDRFSAERLKGVDSTLKIQPAELGDSAVYLCASSLVGGAGNTIYFGEGSWLTVV.

The chain employs TRBV11-1 and TRBJ2-3; 11 bases agree with TRBD1. Trimming took 5 bases from V and 2 from J; bases not matched to a gene: 6. From germline, CDR1 is SGHAT and CDR2 FQDESV (reference sequence). The CDR3 spans 16 residues. This CDR3 reads CASSRTGGRDTDTQYF. For the CDR3, the DNA is TGTGCCAGCAGCCGGACAGGGGGCAGAGACACAGATACGCAGTATTTT. The whole variable domain, filled in from reference TRBV11-1 and TRBJ2-3, reads EAEVAQSPRYKITEKSQAVAFWCDPISGHATLYWYRQILGQGPELLVQFQDESVVDDSQLPKDRFSAERLKGVDSTLKIQPAELGDSAMYLCASSRTGGRDTDTQYFGPGTRLTVL.

The chain is built from TRBV4-1 and TRBJ2-3; 11 nucleotides align to TRBD2. The J segment lost 0 bases and the V segment lost 7 bases, leaving 6 bases of the junction unmatched. The germline V gene has CDR1 MGHRA and CDR2 YSYEKL. The CDR3 totals 16 residues. CDR3 nucleotide sequence: TGCGCCAGCACGATGGCTAGCGGGGGGAGCACAGATACGCAGTATTTT. Encoded protein: CASTMASGGSTDTQYF.

In the case of this clone: The sample carries other DNA sequences with the same CDR3. This chain uses TRBV5-1 with TRBJ1-2; D is uncertain. V shed 0 bases and J shed 2 bases, with 5 bases lying between them. From germline, CDR1 is SGHRS and CDR2 YFSETQ. The CDR3 loop spans 13 amino acids. The CDR3 sequence: CASSLDGNYGYTF. Here the CDR3 DNA reads TGCGCCAGCAGCTTGGACGGAAACTATGGCTACACCTTC. The whole variable domain, filled in from reference TRBV5-1 and TRBJ1-2, reads KAGVTQTPRYLIKTRGQQVTLSCSPISGHRSVSWYQQTPGQGLQFLFEYFSETQRNKGNFPGRFSGRQFSNSRSEMNVSTLELGDSALYLCASSLDGNYGYTFGSGTRLTVV.

The table lists this clone with a few counts. The rearrangement joins TRBV10-3 to TRBJ1-3; the D gene is possibly TRBD1 (6 bases). This CDR3 is built from 13 residues. V dropped 8 bases and J dropped 8 bases, with 16 bases sitting between them. CDR1 ENHRY and CDR2 SYGVKD come from the germline V gene. CDR3 coding DNA: TGTGCCATCTCGACAGGACAAGGAGACACCATATATTTT. Residues: CAISTGQGDTIYF.

V gene TRBV10-2 combines with J gene TRBJ2-5; D is undetermined. Trimming removed 6 bases from V and 3 bases from J, with 8 bases in between. Looked up from germline, CDR1 is WSHSY and CDR2 is SAAADI. The CDR3 contains 12 residues. The CDR3 loop is CASSPEEETQYF. The CDR3 coding sequence is TGCGCCAGCAGCCCAGAAGAAGAGACCCAGTACTTC.

This clone appeared once. The rearrangement links TRBV5-1 to TRBJ2-4; D call uncertain. The V and J ends lost 3 bases and 0 bases respectively, with 13 bases between them. Germline CDR1 SGHRS, CDR2 YFSETQ. CDR3 length: 16 amino acids. The CDR3 coding sequence is TGCGCCAGCAGCTCAACTACAGCCATAGCCAAAAACATTCAGTACTTC. Its translation is CASSSTTAIAKNIQYF.

The chain has TRBV11-2 and TRBJ2-1, with 13 bases aligning to TRBD2. The germline CDR1 and CDR2 sequences are SGHAT and FQNNGV. This CDR3 is 15 amino acids long. The J segment lost 10 bases and the V segment lost 1 base, leaving 4 bases of the junction unmatched. The CDR3 bases are TGTGCCAGCAGCTTAGGGACTAGCGGGAGTATGGAGCAGTTCTTC. It encodes CASSLGTSGSMEQFF.

CDR3 in DNA: TGCGCCAGCAGCTTGGGACTACAGGGCTCCAGTTATGAAAAACTGTTTTTT. Its translation: CASSLGLQGSSYEKLFF. This sequence joins TRBV5-1 and TRBJ1-4; the D gene is possibly TRBD1 (6 bases). V lost 0 bases, J lost 6 bases, and 18 bases lay in between. This CDR3 comprises 17 residues. Germline-derived CDR1 and CDR2 are SGHRS and YFSETQ.

The genes are TRBV19 and TRBJ2-3, with 13 bases fitting TRBD2. CDR1 and CDR2 (germline): LNHDA, SQIVND (reference sequence). The length of the CDR3 is 17 residues. Germline trimming cut 3 bases from V and 4 bases from J; bases unmatched to any gene: 7. The CDR3, as DNA: TGTGCCAGTAGTATCCTCGGGACTAGCGGGGTCCCAGATACGCAGTATTTT. Translated: CASSILGTSGVPDTQYF. The full variable domain, in which reference TRBV19 and TRBJ2-3 provide the parts outside the CDR3, is DGGITQSPKYLFRKEGQNVTLSCEQNLNHDAMYWYRQDPGQGLRLIYYSQIVNDFQKGDIAEGYSVSREKKESFPLTVTSAQKNPTAFYLCASSILGTSGVPDTQYFGPGTRLTVL.

A single count supports this clone. The chain carries TRBV6-4 and TRBJ2-2; weak D call: TRBD1 (6 bases). This CDR3 has 13 amino acids. CDR1 is MRHNA, CDR2 SNTAGT, per germline. The V gene lost 6 bases and the J gene lost 5 bases, with 10 bases spanning the gap. CDR3 region: CASRGQKTGELFF. As DNA, the CDR3 is TGTGCCAGCAGAGGACAGAAGACCGGGGAGCTGTTTTTT.